Listed here are 28 T cell receptor beta chains from one sample, sequenced in a study of blood T cell repertoires in COVID-19. Sequencing used immunoSEQ multiplex PCR; TCRdb keeps in-frame clones, though not all of them. Among over 70,000 clones, more than 80% were seen once, and the ten largest hold just over 5%. What was sequenced was peripheral blood. The receptors shown here come from a man older than 75 with acute or convalescent COVID-19.

CDR3 protein: CASSETGLYEKLFF. CDR3 nucleotides: TGTGCCAGCAGTGAGACAGGGCTTTACGAAAAACTGTTTTTT. V is TRBV6-1 and J is TRBJ1-4; TRBD1 matches 7 bases. CDR1 is MNHNS and CDR2 is SASEGT in the germline V gene. The CDR3 has 14 residues. V shed 3 bases, J shed 8 bases, and the junction held 6 bases outside the gene matches.

The rearrangement links TRBV7-2 to TRBJ1-1; D not resolved. V gave up 2 bases and J gave up 7 bases, with 8 bases separating them. The CDR3 length is 12 residues. CDR1 is SGHTA and CDR2 is FQGNSA in the germline V gene. The CDR3 loop reads CASSLLGIEAFF. The CDR3 bases are TGTGCCAGCAGCTTATTGGGCATTGAAGCTTTCTTT.

V gene TRBV6-2 or TRBV6-3 combines with J gene TRBJ2-5; TRBD2 agrees at 10 bases. The CDR3 loop spans 14 amino acids. J was trimmed by 7 bases and V by 2 bases; bases with no gene match: 4. Germline V gives CDR1 MNHEY, CDR2 SVGEGT. In DNA, the CDR3 is TGTGCCAGCAGTTACCTAGCGGGGGCGGTGACCCAGTACTTC. This gives the protein CASSYLAGAVTQYF.

CDR3 sequence (DNA): TGTGCCATCAGGACCGGGACTAGTTTATTCTACGAGCAGTACTTC. The encoded protein is CAIRTGTSLFYEQYF. The chain combines TRBV10-3 with TRBJ2-7; 8 bases match TRBD2. The CDR3 contains 15 residues. J lost 3 bases, V lost 6 bases, and 10 bases had no gene match. Looked up from germline, CDR1 is ENHRY and CDR2 is SYGVKD.

The gene calls are TRBV6-5 and TRBJ1-1; the match to TRBD1 covers 7 bases. V shed 4 bases, J shed 6 bases, and the junction held 5 bases outside the gene matches. Germline V gives CDR1 MNHEY, CDR2 SVGAGI. The CDR3 covers 13 residues. The CDR3 loop is CASSFNRGSEAFF. The CDR3 nucleotides are TGTGCCAGCAGTTTTAACAGGGGCTCTGAAGCTTTCTTT.

V and J are TRBV2 and TRBJ2-1, with TRBD1 matching over 9 bases. The V gene end was trimmed by 5 bases and the J gene end by 0 bases; junction bases not matched to a gene: 2. Germline-derived CDR1 and CDR2 are SNHLY and FYNNEI. This CDR3 spans 15 amino acids. The DNA for the CDR3 is TGTGCCAGCAGTCTGGACAGGGGCTCCTACAATGAGCAGTTCTTC. This encodes CASSLDRGSYNEQFF. The complete variable domain, with remaining parts taken from reference TRBV2 and TRBJ2-1, reads EPEVTQTPSHQVTQMGQEVILRCVPISNHLYFYWYRQILGQKVEFLVSFYNNEISEKSEIFDDQFSVERPDGSNFTLKIRSTKLEDSAMYFCASSLDRGSYNEQFFGPGTRLTVL.

This clone has more than one count but fewer than ten. The chain recombines TRBV4-2 with TRBJ2-2, with 7 bases aligning to TRBD2. The CDR3 spans 16 residues. CDR1 is LGHNA and CDR2 is YNFKEQ in the germline V gene. Trimming at V came to 4 bases and at J to 4 bases, leaving 9 bases not matched to a gene. The CDR3 sequence is CASSPGGTSVTGELFF. The CDR3 DNA sequence: TGTGCCAGCAGCCCCGGGGGGACCTCCGTCACCGGGGAGCTGTTTTTT.

V and J are TRBV6-5 and TRBJ2-7, with D perhaps matching TRBD2 (6 bases). The ends were cut back, 6 bases at V and 5 bases at J, with 11 bases in the middle. The germline gives CDR1 MNHEY, CDR2 SVGAGI. CDR3 length equals 12 residues. CDR3 DNA sequence: TGTGCCAGCAGCCACCCTAGCGACGAGCAGTACTTC. This encodes CASSHPSDEQYF.

The chain carries TRBV27 and TRBJ2-2; tentative D call: TRBD2 (5 bases). The V end was cut by 5 bases, the J end by 6 bases, with 16 bases between. The germline gives CDR1 MNHEY, CDR2 SMNVEV (reference sequence). The CDR3 covers 15 residues. DNA of the CDR3: TGTGCCAGCAGTAAGTCGGGGTTGACGTCCGGGGAGCTGTTTTTT. Translation: CASSKSGLTSGELFF.

V is TRBV24-1 and J is TRBJ2-2; 8 bases map to TRBD1. J gave up 5 bases and V 4 bases, and 2 bases lay outside the gene matches. CDR3 length: 14 amino acids. CDR1 KGHDR and CDR2 SFDVKD come from the germline V gene. CDR3 protein: CATSEQGGTGELFF. The CDR3 nucleotides read TGTGCCACCAGTGAACAGGGGGGTACCGGGGAGCTGTTTTTT.

This chain uses TRBV27 with TRBJ2-5; the D gene is possibly TRBD1 (5 bases). The germline V gene has CDR1 MNHEY and CDR2 SMNVEV (reference sequence). This CDR3 has 14 amino acids. The V and J ends lost 0 bases and 2 bases respectively, with 7 bases between them. The CDR3 here is CASSLSRQQETQYF. The CDR3, as DNA: TGTGCCAGCAGTTTATCCCGACAGCAAGAGACCCAGTACTTC.

The chain joins TRBV28 to TRBJ1-6; TRBD1 aligns across 7 bases. V shed 6 bases and J 10 bases; nucleotides not matched to a gene: 9. CDR1 is MDHEN and CDR2 is SYDVKM in the germline V gene. The CDR3 loop spans 14 amino acids. The CDR3 nucleotides are TGTGCCAGCAGCCGCGACAGGGCCCGATCACCCCTCCACTTT. Translation: CASSRDRARSPLHF.

The chain recombines TRBV6-2 or TRBV6-3 with TRBJ1-5, with 9 nucleotides matching TRBD1. Germline trimming cut 6 bases from V and 0 bases from J; bases unmatched to any gene: 6. Germline CDR1 is MNHEY and CDR2 is SVGEGT. The CDR3 length is 16 residues. CDR3 residues: CASRPGQGPSNQPQHF. Written as DNA, the CDR3 is TGTGCCAGCAGGCCTGGACAGGGGCCTAGCAATCAGCCCCAGCATTTT.

The V and J genes are TRBV7-2 and TRBJ2-1; no clear D. In germline, CDR1 is SGHTA, CDR2 FQGNSA. V gave up 3 bases and J gave up 5 bases, with 8 bases separating them. CDR3 size: 13 residues. The CDR3 DNA reads as TGTGCCAGCAGCTTCTACGCTAACAATGAGCAGTTCTTC. It yields the protein CASSFYANNEQFF.

This rearrangement joins TRBV19 to TRBJ1-1, with 7 bases fitting TRBD1. This CDR3 has 13 residues. Unmatched junction bases numbered 4, after V lost 8 bases and J lost 1 base. Germline V gives CDR1 LNHDA, CDR2 SQIVND (reference sequence). CDR3 sequence reads: CASLDRRNTEAFF. The CDR3 region has the DNA TGTGCCAGTTTGGACAGGAGGAACACTGAAGCTTTCTTT.

CDR3 sequence reads: CASSPPGQGYGYTF. The CDR3 bases are TGTGCCAGCAGCCCCCCGGGACAGGGCTATGGCTACACCTTC. This rearrangement joins TRBV3-1 (or the pseudogene TRBV3-2) to TRBJ1-2; 9 bases agree with TRBD1. From germline, CDR1 is LGHDT and CDR2 YNNKEL (reference sequence). V trimming: 4 bases; J trimming: 4 bases; junction bases outside the gene matches: 4. The CDR3 spans 14 residues.

The chain is built from TRBV19 and TRBJ1-1, with 9 bases matching TRBD1. Germline V gene sequence: CDR1 LNHDA, CDR2 SQIVND (reference sequence). CDR3 length equals 14 residues. Trimming at V came to 3 bases and at J to 10 bases, leaving 9 bases not matched to a gene. The CDR3 nucleotides read TGTGCCAGTAGTATGACAGGGGGGTCTCTCGGAGCTTTCTTT. It specifies CASSMTGGSLGAFF.

Only one count was recorded for this clone. Written as DNA, the CDR3 is TGTGCCAGCAGCGCTACACTAGCGAGCACAGATACGCAGTATTTT. This sequence encodes CASSATLASTDTQYF. The chain combines TRBV9 with TRBJ2-3, with TRBD2 matching 7 bases. The V gene's germline CDR1 is SGDLS and CDR2 YYNGEE. J gave up 0 bases and V 3 bases, and 4 bases lay outside the gene matches. The CDR3 extends over 15 amino acids. Complete variable domain (other parts from reference TRBV9 and TRBJ2-3): DSGVTQTPKHLITATGQRVTLRCSPRSGDLSVYWYQQSLDQGLQFLIQYYNGEERAKGNILERFSAQQFPDLHSELNLSSLELGDSALYFCASSATLASTDTQYFGPGTRLTVL.

The J gene is TRBJ2-7, the V gene TRBV3-1 (or the pseudogene TRBV3-2); 7 nucleotides align to TRBD1. Trimming at V came to 4 bases and at J to 0 bases, leaving 9 bases not matched to a gene. This CDR3 is 16 amino acids long. Germline loops: CDR1 LGHDT, CDR2 YNNKEL (reference sequence). CDR3 region: CASSPTVGDSSYEQYF. The CDR3 coding sequence is TGTGCCAGCAGCCCCACCGTCGGGGACAGCTCCTACGAGCAGTACTTC.

This rearrangement joins TRBV28 to TRBJ2-7, with 7 bases that match TRBD2. CDR3 length equals 15 residues. With 6 bases clipped from V and 5 bases from J, the junction kept 13 bases outside the gene matches. Germline V CDR1 and CDR2: MDHEN, SYDVKM. The CDR3 bases are TGTGCCAGCAGCCCCCGCGGGGGAGGCCGGAACGAGCAGTACTTC. Amino acid sequence: CASSPRGGGRNEQYF.

The genes are TRBV30 and TRBJ2-3; D is undetermined. Trimming shortened V by 0 bases and J by 3 bases, and 7 bases separated the two germline ends. The germline gives CDR1 GTSNPN, CDR2 SVGIG (reference sequence). The CDR3 is 13 residues long. Written as DNA, the CDR3 is TGTGCCTGGAGTGTAACAGCTACAGATACGCAGTATTTT. Residues: CAWSVTATDTQYF. Filled out from reference TRBV30 and TRBJ2-3, the complete variable domain reads SQTIHQWPATLVQPVGSPLSLECTVEGTSNPNLYWYRQAAGRGLQLLFYSVGIGQISSEVPQNLSASRPQDRQFILSSKKLLLSDSGFYLCAWSVTATDTQYFGPGTRLTVL.

The rearrangement joins TRBV14 to TRBJ2-3; TRBD2 is a possible D gene (6 bases). Looked up from germline, CDR1 is SGHDN and CDR2 is FVKESK. Trimming pared 1 base from V and 7 bases from J, leaving 9 bases between. The CDR3 spans 13 residues. The CDR3 DNA reads as TGTGCCAGCAGCCAAGCCGGGACTTATACGCAGTATTTT. Its translation is CASSQAGTYTQYF.

The V call is TRBV5-1, the J call TRBJ2-2; TRBD2 agrees at 11 bases. CDR3 length: 16 residues. The junction had 8 bases not matched to a gene; V was cut back by 4 bases and J by 6 bases. CDR1 SGHRS and CDR2 YFSETQ come from the germline V gene. For the CDR3, the DNA is TGCGCCAGCAGCCCGGGACTAGCGGAAGGTGCCGGGGAGCTGTTTTTT. Translated: CASSPGLAEGAGELFF.

The rearrangement uses TRBV28 and TRBJ2-5, with D possibly TRBD2 on 6 matching bases. The CDR3 length is 14 residues. Deletions cut 3 bases from V and 0 bases from J, with 8 bases between. Germline CDR1 and CDR2: MDHEN and SYDVKM. The CDR3, as DNA: TGTGCCAGCAGTTTGGGGGGAGACCAAGAGACCCAGTACTTC. Its translation is CASSLGGDQETQYF. The complete variable domain, with remaining parts taken from reference TRBV28 and TRBJ2-5, reads DVKVTQSSRYLVKRTGEKVFLECVQDMDHENMFWYRQDPGLGLRLIYFSYDVKMKEKGDIPEGYSVSREKKERFSLILESASTNQTSMYLCASSLGGDQETQYFGPGTRLLVL.

Of note for this clone: An end of the junction does not agree with germline; a read error may underlie this. This chain connects TRBV6-5 to TRBJ1-1, with no clear D. CDR3 length equals 11 residues. The germline V gene has CDR1 MNHEY and CDR2 SVGAGI. The CDR3 sequence: CASSYSTRAFF. CDR3 DNA sequence: TGCGCCAGCAGTTACTCAACGCGAGCTTTCTTT.

The chain links TRBV11-2 to TRBJ2-7; 9 nucleotides match TRBD1. This CDR3 is 13 amino acids long. The V and J ends lost 8 bases and 3 bases, in that order; junction bases with no gene match: 5. Germline assignment: CDR1 SGHAT and CDR2 FQNNGV. CDR3 residues: CASAPGQGYEQYF. CDR3 sequence (DNA): TGTGCCAGCGCCCCGGGACAGGGCTACGAGCAGTACTTC.

The rearrangement uses TRBV30 and TRBJ2-5; 10 bases align to TRBD2. There are 15 residues in the CDR3. The germline gives CDR1 GTSNPN, CDR2 SVGIG (reference sequence). V shed 3 bases, J shed 2 bases, and the junction held 6 bases outside the gene matches. The CDR3 region has the DNA TGTGCCTGGAGCCTACTAGCGGGGCGTCAAGAGACCCAGTACTTC. As protein: CAWSLLAGRQETQYF.

The chain has TRBV7-2 and TRBJ2-1; 9 nucleotides match TRBD1. Germline-derived CDR1 and CDR2 are SGHTA and FQGNSA. This CDR3 spans 14 amino acids. J was trimmed by 8 bases and V by 3 bases; bases with no gene match: 5. In DNA, the CDR3 is TGTGCCAGCAGCTTTAGGACAGGGGTCGATGAGCAGTTCTTC. Amino acid sequence: CASSFRTGVDEQFF.